Below, one T cell receptor beta chain is given with its context. The antigen this receptor binds is unknown. Spanning cysteine to phenylalanine, the CDR3 consists of 15 amino acids. Nucleotide data are not available. Per the germline V gene (reference sequence), SGHNT is the CDR1 and YYREEE is the CDR2. The entry originates in a study of T cells expressing NK-cell markers (dated by TCRdb to the early 2020s). Regarding the research as a whole: About 8 donors provided sorted CD3+CD56+NKG2C+, CD3+CD56+NKG2C- and CD3+CD56-NKG2C+ T-cell subsets, whose TCR beta-chain repertoires were profiled. Among the eight sequenced donors, only one was HCMV-seronegative, while the other seven were HCMV-seropositive. All eight donors whose samples were sequenced were randomly selected healthy volunteers, three of them men and five women. Illumina HiSeq 2000/2500, MiSeq or NextSeq was used to sequence libraries as 2 x 150 bp reads. Overall study outcomes, separate from this receptor: It remained unclear whether the expanded NKG2C-expressing T cell clones were specific for HCMV antigens. In roughly 6 donors, the dominant CD3+CD56+NKG2C+ clonotypes ranked among the top 10 CD8+ clonotypes, making up roughly 1.0-8% of CD8+ T cells. Those dominant clonotypes were again the most abundant among CD3+CD56-NKG2C+ cells in several donors, at roughly 28.3-60.1%.

TCRdb lists the instrument as Illumina HiSeq 2000. TCR beta cDNA libraries were made by 5'RACE template switching that added a universal primer site and unique molecular identifiers. Synthesis of cDNA was primed from the TCR beta constant segment and was followed by two consecutive PCR amplification steps. Per the source publication's procedure: Reads were demultiplexed and grouped by UMI with MIGEC, and clonotypes were assembled and quantified with MiTCR. To exclude erroneous sequences, only TCR cDNA sequences supported by at least two reads were retained. Downstream repertoire analysis used the tcR package, and clonotypes were matched across fractions by CDR3 nucleotide sequence plus V segment. VDJmatch was used to annotate antigen specificity against VDJdb, with one amino acid substitution in CDR3 permitted. The reads went through TCRdb reprocessing, and each CDR3 protein sequence gets one entry with no DNA. These V and J calls rely on TCRdb rather than the paper's analysis. This sample's records show 150,000 or so distinct CDR3 sequences. The ten top clones hold less than 40% of the sample.

HCMV serostatus was determined by detecting HCMV-specific IgG in serum with a commercial ELISA kit. Peripheral blood mononuclear cells were isolated from blood by Ficoll density gradient centrifugation. The sequenced sample consisted of blood T cells: a sorted CD56 or NKG2C T cell subset, CD4+ or CD8+ T cells, or bulk PBMC T cells (not recorded which). Recombination linked TRBV5-4 to TRBJ1-1. This clonotype originated in a woman aged 45-59 years in good health. Donor details come from another sample of the same person, matched by shared clones. The CDR3 protein is CASSLGRARDTEAFF.